This T cell receptor beta chain stems from a study of T cells after yellow fever vaccination. TCRdb used MiXCR to reprocess the 5' RACE reads, holding one entry per CDR3 protein. The sample has 600,000 to 750,000 distinct CDR3 sequences, roughly 12% seen once. Germline V gene lookup returns CDR1 MNHEY and CDR2 SVGEGT. J lost 5 bases, V lost 7 bases, and 7 bases had no gene match. There are 14 residues in the CDR3. A remark on this clonotype: The antigen is not known.

The study's findings and limits: A small proportion of clonotypes was detected in both the CD4 and CD8 compartments. Abundant clonotypes from the bulk population could have been carried over as contaminants into FACS-sorted repertoires.

The sample here was PBMCs, taken on the day of the yellow fever booster vaccination. The V and J genes are TRBV6-2 or TRBV6-3 and TRBJ2-7; 11 nucleotides align to TRBD2. The sequence was obtained from a man aged 25-45 years who received the YFV17D yellow fever vaccine. In DNA form, the CDR3 reads TGTGCCAGCAACTCAGCGACTAGCGGGGACGAGCAGTACTTC. Translated, it gives CASNSATSGDEQYF.